One and the same sample provided the 3 T cell receptor beta chains below, sequenced in a study of blood T cell repertoires in COVID-19 (dated by TCRdb to 2020 to 2022). The library came from the immunoSEQ multiplex PCR assay. TCRdb's version of the immuneACCESS table is confined to in-frame rearrangements and falls short of the full clone set. An unresolved V gene accounts for under half of the shortfall where checked; the remainder is of unknown origin. This sample is represented by about 160,000 clones; approximately 87% of them were singletons. 6.6% of the sample comes from the top ten. The material sequenced was PBMCs or T cells enriched from blood (not recorded which). The receptors stem from a woman aged 50 to 65 who had recovered from COVID-19.

This sequence joins TRBV14 and TRBJ1-3, with 7 positions matching TRBD1. The ends lost 0 bases at V and 0 bases at J; junction bases unmatched: 5. The germline V gene has CDR1 SGHDN and CDR2 FVKESK. The CDR3 is 17 amino acids. The CDR3 region has the DNA TGTGCCAGCAGCCAAGATCTGGGACAGATCTCTGGAAACACCATATATTTT. Protein: CASSQDLGQISGNTIYF. Combining the CDR3 with reference TRBV14 and TRBJ1-3 gives the whole variable domain EAGVTQFPSHSVIEKGQTVTLRCDPISGHDNLYWYRRVMGKEIKFLLHFVKESKQDESGMPNNRFLAERTGGTYSTLKVQPAELEDSGVYFCASSQDLGQISGNTIYFGEGSWLTVV.

The genes are TRBV14 and TRBJ2-3, with TRBD1 identical over 8 bases. V was clipped by 5 bases and J by 4 bases; unmatched bases: 8. The V gene's germline CDR1 is SGHDN and CDR2 FVKESK. CDR3 length: 15 residues. CDR3 region: CASSSRTGLADTQYF. The CDR3 nucleotides read TGTGCCAGCAGCTCCAGGACAGGGTTGGCAGATACGCAGTATTTT.

The chain is built from TRBV4-2 and TRBJ2-1; D perhaps matches TRBD2 (6 bases). Trimming cost V 1 base and J 6 bases, with 19 bases left between them. The CDR3 runs to 17 residues. The germline CDR1 and CDR2 sequences are LGHNA and YNFKEQ. In DNA form, the CDR3 reads TGTGCCAGCAGCCAAGTCACGGTAGCGGTCCCACCCAATGAGCAGTTCTTC. It codes for CASSQVTVAVPPNEQFF.